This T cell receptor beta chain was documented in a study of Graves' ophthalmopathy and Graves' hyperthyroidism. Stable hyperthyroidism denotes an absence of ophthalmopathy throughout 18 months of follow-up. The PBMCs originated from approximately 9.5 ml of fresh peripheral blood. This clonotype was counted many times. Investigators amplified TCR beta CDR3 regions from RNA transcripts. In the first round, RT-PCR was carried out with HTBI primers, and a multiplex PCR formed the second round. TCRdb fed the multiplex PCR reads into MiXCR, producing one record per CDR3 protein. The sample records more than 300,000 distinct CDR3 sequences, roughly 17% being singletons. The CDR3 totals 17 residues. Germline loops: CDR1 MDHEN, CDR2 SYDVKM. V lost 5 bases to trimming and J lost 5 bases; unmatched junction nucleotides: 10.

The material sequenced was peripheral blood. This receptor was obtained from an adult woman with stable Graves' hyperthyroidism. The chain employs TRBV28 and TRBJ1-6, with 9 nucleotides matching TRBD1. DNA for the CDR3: TGTGCCAGCAGTCAAACCGGGACAGGGCATCATAATTCACCCCTCCACTTT. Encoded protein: CASSQTGTGHHNSPLHF. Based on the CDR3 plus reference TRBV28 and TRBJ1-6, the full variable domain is DVKVTQSSRYLVKRTGEKVFLECVQDMDHENMFWYRQDPGLGLRLIYFSYDVKMKEKGDIPEGYSVSREKKERFSLILESASTNQTSMYLCASSQTGTGHHNSPLHFGNGTRLTVT.